The 25 T cell receptor beta chains listed next were all sequenced from one sample in a study of blood T cell repertoires in COVID-19. The table came from immunoSEQ multiplex PCR; TCRdb's copy has only in-frame clones and leaves some out. The sample has over 100,000 clones; around nine tenths are singletons. Input material: peripheral blood. The source of these receptors is a woman in her 70s with COVID-19, enrolled during active disease.

The rearrangement uses TRBV27 and TRBJ2-5; 11 positions match TRBD1. The length of the CDR3 is 14 residues. The V gene end was trimmed by 6 bases and the J gene end by 6 bases; junction bases not matched to a gene: 6. CDR1 and CDR2 (germline): MNHEY, SMNVEV (reference sequence). CDR3 in amino acids: CASRGQGGGKTQYF. Written as DNA, the CDR3 is TGTGCCAGCAGGGGACAGGGGGGTGGGAAGACCCAGTACTTC.

V gene TRBV7-9 combines with J gene TRBJ2-1, with 8 bases matching TRBD1. The CDR3 has 17 residues. V gave up 5 bases and J gave up 8 bases; unmatched junction bases: 17. Germline V lookup: CDR1 SEHNR, CDR2 FQNEAQ (reference sequence). The CDR3 loop is CASSRGRTGFRPDEQFF. Written as DNA, the CDR3 is TGTGCCAGCAGCAGGGGGCGGACAGGGTTTCGCCCTGATGAGCAGTTCTTC. The full variable domain, in which reference TRBV7-9 and TRBJ2-1 provide the parts outside the CDR3, is DTGVSQNPRHKITKRGQNVTFRCDPISEHNRLYWYRQTLGQGPEFLTYFQNEAQLEKSRLLSDRFSAERPKGSFSTLEIQRTEQGDSAMYLCASSRGRTGFRPDEQFFGPGTRLTVL.

The V call is TRBV14, the J call TRBJ2-7; D call uncertain. There are 12 residues in the CDR3. Germline values: CDR1 SGHDN, CDR2 FVKESK. V was pared by 1 base and J by 7 bases, with 8 bases between. The CDR3, as DNA: TGTGCCAGCAGCCAAGGGGCTCTGGAGCAGTACTTC. Translating gives CASSQGALEQYF.

The J gene is TRBJ1-1, the V gene TRBV2; weak D call: TRBD1 (5 bases). The CDR3 runs 14 residues. Trimming removed 6 bases from V and 4 bases from J, with 15 bases in between. Germline CDR1 SNHLY, CDR2 FYNNEI. The CDR3 DNA reads TGTGCCAGCAGGGCGGACACAGTCACCACTGAAGCTTTCTTT. Protein: CASRADTVTTEAFF.

The V and J genes are TRBV18 and TRBJ2-7; 10 nucleotides match TRBD2. The V gene's germline CDR1 is KGHSH and CDR2 LQKENI. The CDR3 length is 16 residues. With V trimmed by 5 bases and J by 6 bases, 13 bases remained unmatched. The CDR3 region has the DNA TGTGCCAGCTCAACTCGAGCGGGGGGGGCCCAATCCGAGCAGTACTTC. As protein: CASSTRAGGAQSEQYF.

This rearrangement joins TRBV29-1 to TRBJ2-1; 11 nucleotides agree with TRBD1. The CDR3 consists of 13 residues. The germline gives CDR1 SQVTM, CDR2 ANQGSEA. Trimming at V came to 7 bases and at J to 9 bases, leaving 8 bases not matched to a gene. Here the CDR3 DNA reads TGCAGCGCTCGCGGACAGGGGGCGGGTGAGCAGTTCTTC. It specifies CSARGQGAGEQFF.

Only one count was recorded for this clone. The V and J genes are TRBV18 and TRBJ2-7, with 9 bases matching TRBD1. Germline CDR1 KGHSH, CDR2 LQKENI. This CDR3 contains 15 residues. V lost 1 base and J lost 8; bases outside the gene matches: 9. The CDR3 protein is CASSPRTGGDVQQYF. The DNA for the CDR3 is TGTGCCAGCTCACCACGCACAGGGGGCGACGTCCAGCAGTACTTC.

The rearrangement links TRBV3-1 (or the pseudogene TRBV3-2) to TRBJ2-3; no clear D. CDR1 LGHDT and CDR2 YNNKEL come from the germline V gene (reference sequence). Deletions cut 2 bases from V and 5 bases from J, with 11 bases between. CDR3 length: 14 amino acids. The CDR3 coding sequence is TGTGCCAGCAGCCAAAGGTCCACTAAAGATACGCAGTATTTT. Translation: CASSQRSTKDTQYF.

This CDR3 is CASSPGITGGSEKLFF. CDR3 bases: TGTGCCAGCAGCCCGGGGATCACAGGGGGTAGTGAAAAACTGTTTTTT. The J gene is TRBJ1-4, the V gene TRBV5-4; 8 positions match TRBD1. Unmatched junction bases numbered 12, after V lost 4 bases and J lost 7 bases. The CDR3 runs to 16 residues. CDR1 is SGHNT, CDR2 YYREEE, per germline (reference sequence).

This chain uses TRBV5-6 with TRBJ1-1; a weak D match, TRBD1 (6 bases). CDR3 length: 16 residues. The V end was cut by 6 bases, the J end by 4 bases, with 22 bases between. The germline CDR1 and CDR2 sequences are SGHDT and YYEEEE. The CDR3 nucleotides read TGTGCCAGCACCGAACCCGGGGGGCGCGGTGCCACTGAAGCTTTCTTT. This sequence encodes CASTEPGGRGATEAFF.

The chain joins TRBV7-3 to TRBJ2-5; 10 positions match TRBD2. V shed 6 bases and J 0 bases; nucleotides not matched to a gene: 7. This CDR3 contains 16 residues. Germline V gives CDR1 SGHTA, CDR2 FQGTGA. CDR3 loop: CASSLGLAVNQETQYF. The CDR3 coding sequence is TGTGCCAGCAGTCTCGGACTAGCGGTAAACCAAGAGACCCAGTACTTC.

The chain recombines TRBV19 with TRBJ2-5, with a weak D call TRBD1 (6 bases). There are 14 residues in the CDR3. Trimming removed 3 bases from V and 7 bases from J, with 15 bases in between. In germline, CDR1 is LNHDA, CDR2 SQIVND (reference sequence). In nucleotides, the CDR3 is TGTGCCAGTAGTATGGGGGCAGGGTTTGGGACCCAGTACTTC. Protein product: CASSMGAGFGTQYF.

The V and J genes are TRBV27 and TRBJ1-1, with TRBD1 identical over 7 bases. Unmatched junction bases numbered 6, after V lost 4 bases and J lost 4 bases. Germline CDR1 is MNHEY and CDR2 is SMNVEV (reference sequence). The CDR3 consists of 14 residues. CDR3 loop: CASSYRGRGTEAFF. In DNA form, the CDR3 reads TGTGCCAGCAGTTACAGGGGCCGGGGCACTGAAGCTTTCTTT.

The chain has TRBV2 and TRBJ2-2; possibly TRBD1 for D (6 bases). CDR1 and CDR2 (germline): SNHLY, FYNNEI. With 1 base removed from V and 0 bases from J, the gap between germline ends came to 6 bases. The CDR3 is 15 amino acids. The CDR3 DNA follows: TGTGCCAGCAGTGAAGACAGGGCGAACACCGGGGAGCTGTTTTTT. Protein: CASSEDRANTGELFF. The complete variable domain, with remaining parts taken from reference TRBV2 and TRBJ2-2, reads EPEVTQTPSHQVTQMGQEVILRCVPISNHLYFYWYRQILGQKVEFLVSFYNNEISEKSEIFDDQFSVERPDGSNFTLKIRSTKLEDSAMYFCASSEDRANTGELFFGEGSRLTVL.

The chain recombines TRBV11-2 with TRBJ1-2; TRBD1 is a possible D gene (6 bases). Per germline, CDR1 SGHAT and CDR2 FQNNGV. V gave up 4 bases and J gave up 8 bases, with 14 bases separating them. The CDR3 loop spans 13 amino acids. In DNA, the CDR3 is TGTGCCAGCAGCTCGGGCAGGGGCGACGGCTACACCTTC. It specifies CASSSGRGDGYTF. The full variable domain, with the rest looked up from reference TRBV11-2 and TRBJ1-2, is EAGVAQSPRYKIIEKRQSVAFWCNPISGHATLYWYQQILGQGPKLLIQFQNNGVVDDSQLPKDRFSAERLKGVDSTLKIQPAKLEDSAVYLCASSSGRGDGYTFGSGTRLTVV.

The gene calls are TRBV9 and TRBJ2-1; D is possibly TRBD2 (6 bases). The CDR3 is made up of 15 amino acids. Trimming shortened V by 3 bases and J by 3 bases, and 13 bases separated the two germline ends. Germline V gene sequence: CDR1 SGDLS, CDR2 YYNGEE. In DNA, the CDR3 is TGTGCCAGCAGCGAAGGGGTAGCGGTCTACAATGAGCAGTTCTTC. It encodes CASSEGVAVYNEQFF.

This clone has only one observation. CDR3 residues: CASSQVRSSYEQYF. Here the CDR3 DNA reads TGTGCCAGCAGCCAAGTGAGGAGCTCCTACGAGCAGTACTTC. The chain has TRBV3-1 (or the pseudogene TRBV3-2) and TRBJ2-7; D remains ambiguous. This CDR3 comprises 14 residues. Per germline, CDR1 LGHDT and CDR2 YNNKEL (reference sequence). Trimming pared 1 base from V and 0 bases from J, leaving 7 bases between.

The gene calls are TRBV5-5 and TRBJ2-5; 8 bases line up with TRBD1. The germline CDR1 and CDR2 sequences are SGHKS and YYEKEE (reference sequence). The CDR3 covers 16 residues. The V gene end was trimmed by 0 bases and the J gene end by 4 bases; junction bases not matched to a gene: 8. The CDR3: CASSLGAGGAGETQYF. For the CDR3, the DNA is TGTGCCAGCAGCTTGGGGGCAGGGGGCGCCGGAGAGACCCAGTACTTC.

The chain recombines TRBV7-9 with TRBJ1-3; D is uncertain. Germline assignment: CDR1 SEHNR and CDR2 FQNEAQ (reference sequence). This CDR3 comprises 16 residues. Trimming left V 5 bases short and J 1 base short, with 15 bases between. This CDR3 is CASSPGVVGSGNTIYF. Here the CDR3 DNA reads TGTGCCAGCAGCCCCGGGGTCGTTGGGTCTGGAAACACCATATATTTT.

The chain has TRBV28 and TRBJ2-6; 8 positions match TRBD1. This CDR3 has 18 amino acids. Per germline, CDR1 MDHEN and CDR2 SYDVKM. V was clipped by 4 bases and J by 0 bases; unmatched bases: 8. CDR3 nucleotides: TGTGCCAGCAGTTGGGCGGGACAGGTAGCCTCTGGGGCCAACGTCCTGACTTTC. Protein sequence: CASSWAGQVASGANVLTF.

The gene calls are TRBV7-2 and TRBJ2-5; 9 positions match TRBD2. This CDR3 contains 15 residues. J gave up 5 bases and V 5 bases, and 9 bases lay outside the gene matches. Germline V lookup: CDR1 SGHTA, CDR2 FQGNSA. The CDR3 reads CASSNSGGPGETQYF. For the CDR3, the DNA is TGTGCCAGCAGCAACAGCGGGGGGCCCGGCGAGACCCAGTACTTC.

The chain combines TRBV2 with TRBJ2-1; 15 positions match TRBD2. J was trimmed by 7 bases and V by 7 bases; bases with no gene match: 8. Germline V gives CDR1 SNHLY, CDR2 FYNNEI. This CDR3 is built from 16 residues. Written as DNA, the CDR3 is TGTGCCAGCAAGGGGACTAGCGGGGGGCTTGATAATGAGCAGTTCTTC. Its translation is CASKGTSGGLDNEQFF.

V gene TRBV28 combines with J gene TRBJ1-4; 7 nucleotides line up with TRBD1. Unmatched junction bases numbered 6, after V lost 5 bases and J lost 3 bases. This CDR3 region has 15 residues. CDR1 and CDR2 (germline): MDHEN, SYDVKM. The CDR3: CASSVDRVANEKLFF. DNA of the CDR3: TGTGCCAGCAGTGTAGACAGGGTAGCTAATGAAAAACTGTTTTTT.

V and J are TRBV15 and TRBJ1-3, with 8 bases matching TRBD1. From germline, CDR1 is LNHNV and CDR2 YYDKDF (reference sequence). This CDR3 is built from 16 residues. V shed 5 bases, J shed 3 bases, and the junction held 9 bases outside the gene matches. The CDR3: CATSPDRGLGGNTIYF. The DNA of the CDR3 is TGTGCCACCAGCCCAGACAGGGGTTTAGGTGGAAACACCATATATTTT.

The V call is TRBV3-1 (or the pseudogene TRBV3-2), the J call TRBJ2-1; no definite D call. Trimming stripped 1 base from V and 5 bases from J, with 12 bases between. Germline assignment: CDR1 LGHDT and CDR2 YNNKEL (reference sequence). The CDR3 runs to 15 residues. The CDR3 spells CASSQVQMSNNEQFF. The CDR3 nucleotides read TGTGCCAGCAGCCAAGTCCAGATGTCCAACAATGAGCAGTTCTTC.